The 17 T cell receptor beta chains below were found in one sample sequenced in a study of spatial heterogeneity in lung cancer. In TCRdb, the 5' RACE reads were re-called with MiXCR into one record per CDR3 protein. The sample contains about 75,000 distinct CDR3 sequences, approximately 12% of which appear only once. Documented time point: sample taken at primary tumor resection. Whole RNA was taken from tumor, nontumor lung or frozen PBMC; it was then sequenced unsorted. Material: PBMCs, obtained at surgery. The receptors were sampled from a male donor with early-stage non-small cell lung cancer.

The chain couples TRBV20-1 to TRBJ1-2, with 9 bases lining up with TRBD1. There are 13 residues in the CDR3. Losses at the gene ends were 4 bases for V and 6 bases for J; bases not matched to a gene: 6. CDR1 is DFQATT, CDR2 SNEGSKA, per germline (reference sequence). This CDR3 reads CSAMGGTGNGYTF. The DNA for the CDR3 is TGCAGTGCTATGGGCGGGACAGGGAATGGCTACACCTTC.

The genes are TRBV27 and TRBJ1-5, with unresolved D. This CDR3 has 14 residues. Germline lookup yields CDR1 MNHEY and CDR2 SMNVEV (reference sequence). V lost 2 bases and J 1 base, leaving 6 bases between the germline ends. CDR3 nucleotides: TGTGCCAGCAGTTTAGGAAGGAGCAATCAGCCCCAGCATTTT. This translates into CASSLGRSNQPQHF.

This clonotype has at least ten counts. The V call is TRBV11-1, the J call TRBJ2-5; no clear D gene. The germline V and J ends were trimmed by 5 bases and 0 bases, with 10 bases remaining between them. This CDR3 has 14 residues. Germline V gene data show CDR1 as SGHAT and CDR2 as FQDESV (reference sequence). CDR3 loop: CASSPGVYQETQYF. The CDR3 region has the DNA TGTGCCAGCAGCCCCGGAGTGTACCAAGAGACCCAGTACTTC.

The V call is TRBV12-3 or TRBV12-4, the J call TRBJ1-2; D perhaps matches TRBD1 (5 bases). This CDR3 has 15 amino acids. Between the trimmed V and J ends, which lost 1 base and 0 bases, there was a span of 9 bases. The CDR3 DNA is TGTGCCAGCAGTTTAGGGACAAGTACTAACTATGGCTACACCTTC. It encodes CASSLGTSTNYGYTF.

The chain combines TRBV12-3 or TRBV12-4 with TRBJ2-2; 9 bases match TRBD1. CDR3 length: 13 amino acids. V gave up 10 bases and J gave up 6 bases; unmatched junction bases: 6. The CDR3 coding sequence is TGTGCCACCGGACAGGGGAGGCCCGGGGAGCTGTTTTTT. Protein: CATGQGRPGELFF.

A few counts support this clonotype. This chain joins TRBV7-2 and TRBJ1-6, with D unclear. The V end lost 1 base, the J end lost 8 bases, and 0 bases lay between the germline ends. Germline loops: CDR1 SGHTA, CDR2 FQGNSA. This CDR3 has 11 residues. CDR3 residues: CASSLDSPLHF. DNA for the CDR3: TGTGCCAGCAGCTTAGATTCACCCCTCCACTTT.

This clonotype was counted ten times or more. The chain combines TRBV9 with TRBJ2-1; 7 nucleotides align to TRBD1. The CDR3 spans 14 residues. Trimming removed 3 bases from V and 6 bases from J; junction bases left unmatched: 6. From germline, CDR1 is SGDLS and CDR2 YYNGEE. In nucleotides, the CDR3 is TGTGCCAGCAGCGCCGGACAGGATAGCAATGAGCAGTTCTTC. Translated, it gives CASSAGQDSNEQFF.

The table lists this clonotype with many counts. This chain uses TRBV12-3 or TRBV12-4 with TRBJ1-4; no clear D. Trimming took 1 base from V and 12 from J, leaving 15 bases between them. The CDR3 has 14 amino acids. CDR3 DNA: TGTGCCAGCAGTTTAGGCAGCCTCGCGAGGGAACTGTTTTTT. Translated, it gives CASSLGSLARELFF.

This clonotype came up a few times. The CDR3 coding sequence is TGTGCCAGCAGTCCTGAAGGCAACTATGGCTACACCTTC. Translating it yields CASSPEGNYGYTF. The chain uses TRBV27 and TRBJ1-2; D is unresolved. The germline V and J ends were trimmed by 5 bases and 2 bases, with 9 bases remaining between them. CDR3 length equals 13 residues. CDR1 and CDR2 from the germline V gene are MNHEY and SMNVEV (reference sequence).

As to this clonotype: Given a much more abundant clone one base away, this may be a read error. This chain connects TRBV4-2 to TRBJ1-2, with TRBD1 as a possible D gene (5 bases). This CDR3 is 13 amino acids long. Germline V lookup: CDR1 LGHNA, CDR2 YNFKEQ. Trimming removed 5 bases at V and 6 bases at J, with 13 bases between. The CDR3 DNA sequence: TGTGCCAGCAGCGTGGGGGTTGGCGATGGCTACACCTTC. It encodes CASSVGVGDGYTF.

The CDR3 DNA reads TGTGCCAGCAGCCCCACTAGTTTAGGAGAGACCCAGTACTTC. Translated, it gives CASSPTSLGETQYF. J is TRBJ2-5 and V is TRBV7-2; possible D gene TRBD2, 5 bases. This CDR3 has 14 residues. Trimming left V 5 bases short and J 4 bases short, with 14 bases between. Germline V gene sequence: CDR1 SGHTA, CDR2 FQGNSA.

This rearrangement joins TRBV6-2 or TRBV6-3 to TRBJ2-7; D remains unclear. Germline values: CDR1 MNHEY, CDR2 SVGEGT. Trimming left V 8 bases short and J 2 bases short, with 19 bases between. This CDR3 has 15 amino acids. CDR3 sequence reads: CASPSLTGFPYEQYF. The CDR3 DNA follows: TGTGCCAGCCCCTCGCTGACGGGCTTTCCCTACGAGCAGTACTTC.

V gene TRBV2 combines with J gene TRBJ2-2, with 8 bases fitting TRBD1. CDR1 SNHLY and CDR2 FYNNEI come from the germline V gene. The CDR3 is 15 residues long. Trimming took 7 bases from V and 1 from J; bases not matched to a gene: 5. In nucleotides, the CDR3 is TGTGCCAGCATAGGGGGGACAGGGAACACCGGGGAGCTGTTTTTT. Encoded protein: CASIGGTGNTGELFF.

On this clonotype: Sequence at one end of the junction differs from germline and may be a read error. This rearrangement joins TRBV4-3 to TRBJ2-1; TRBD2 matches at 9 bases. Looked up from germline, CDR1 is LGHNA and CDR2 is YSLEER. The CDR3 runs to 17 residues. The CDR3 reads CVSSRGLAISSYNEQFF. For the CDR3, the DNA is TGCGTCAGCAGCCGAGGACTAGCGATAAGCTCCTACAATGAGCAGTTCTTC.

The rearrangement links TRBV6-2 or TRBV6-3 to TRBJ2-1, with 11 bases aligning to TRBD2. Losses at the gene ends were 4 bases for V and 2 bases for J; bases not matched to a gene: 1. This CDR3 is built from 15 residues. Germline CDR1 is MNHEY and CDR2 is SVGEGT. In DNA, the CDR3 is TGTGCCAGCAGTTTGACTAGCGGGGCCTACAATGAGCAGTTCTTC. Translating gives CASSLTSGAYNEQFF.

This clonotype has ten or more counts. J is TRBJ2-7 and V is TRBV27; TRBD2 matches at 9 bases. Germline V gives CDR1 MNHEY, CDR2 SMNVEV (reference sequence). V was clipped by 10 bases and J by 0 bases; unmatched bases: 4. The CDR3 spans 13 residues. The CDR3 loop reads CATRLADSYEQYF. CDR3 in DNA: TGTGCCACCCGACTAGCGGACTCCTACGAGCAGTACTTC.

As to this clonotype: The CDR3 end shows no conserved phenylalanine or tryptophan, and so a read error is likely. V and J are TRBV2 and TRBJ2-7, with 8 nucleotides matching TRBD2. Germline V gene data show CDR1 as SNHLY and CDR2 as FYNNEI. This CDR3 is built from 16 residues. V shed 4 bases, J shed 5 bases, and the junction held 13 bases outside the gene matches. DNA for the CDR3: TGTGCCAGCAGTGGCCGAGGCAGCGGGAGTACCCACGAGCAGTACATC. Encoded protein: CASSGRGSGSTHEQYI.